This passage covers 26 T cell receptor beta chains from one sample sequenced in a study of Ad26.COV2.S vaccination and SARS-CoV-2 variants. Profiled with immunoSEQ multiplex PCR; TCRdb holds only in-frame clones, not every one. Here the sample spans about 350,000 clones, roughly 81% being singletons. Treatment here: over 15 received Ad26.COV2.S at low or high dose, single or two shots; several received placebo; per-sample allocation not given. Vaccine and placebo recipients were sampled on day 63 after the first injection. The sample in question was peripheral blood, obtained in a trial of Ad26.COV2.S vaccine versus placebo. The receptors derive from a person aged 18-65 years who received the Ad26.COV2.S COVID-19 vaccine or a placebo.

This clone was counted only a few times. V usage is TRBV12-3 or TRBV12-4 and J usage is TRBJ2-7; D may be TRBD1 (5 bases). The V end lost 5 bases, the J end lost 3 bases, and 8 bases lay between the germline ends. The CDR3 covers 12 residues. CDR3 DNA sequence: TGTGCCAGCAGTGCCGACAGCTACGAGCAGTACTTC. Protein sequence: CASSADSYEQYF.

The table lists this clone with a few counts. The chain employs TRBV7-9 and TRBJ1-2, with D possibly being TRBD1 (5 bases). The V gene's germline CDR1 is SEHNR and CDR2 FQNEAQ (reference sequence). V gave up 7 bases and J gave up 6 bases, with 18 bases separating them. The CDR3 spans 14 residues. CDR3 sequence (DNA): TGTGCCAGCATTGAAGGCGGGGCCTGGGATGGCTACACCTTC. This gives the protein CASIEGGAWDGYTF.

The chain employs TRBV23-1 and TRBJ2-7; 12 nucleotides agree with TRBD2. TRBV23-1 is assigned to the ORF class and has an uncertain function. This CDR3 region has 17 residues. Germline trimming cut 3 bases from V and 1 base from J; bases unmatched to any gene: 7. The CDR3, as DNA: TGCGCCAGCAGTCATTCTAGCGGGAGGGCGAGGTCCTACGAGCAGTACTTC. Encoded protein: CASSHSSGRARSYEQYF.

In its sample, this clone was seen once. The chain joins TRBV11-2 to TRBJ2-4; 10 nucleotides align to TRBD2. V dropped 4 bases and J dropped 9; count of bases not matched to a gene: 9. CDR1 SGHAT and CDR2 FQNNGV come from the germline V gene. This CDR3 is 15 amino acids long. The CDR3 here is CASSSLAGEMVIQYF. In DNA, the CDR3 is TGTGCCAGCAGCTCCCTAGCGGGAGAAATGGTCATTCAGTACTTC.

This chain uses TRBV28 with TRBJ1-4; possible D gene TRBD1, 5 bases. Germline lookup yields CDR1 MDHEN and CDR2 SYDVKM. The CDR3 contains 15 residues. Trimming shortened V by 1 base and J by 10 bases, and 16 bases separated the two germline ends. The CDR3 coding sequence is TGTGCCAGCAGTTTATCGTCAGGGAGTCGTGGAAAACTGTTTTTT. Translating gives CASSLSSGSRGKLFF.

The J gene is TRBJ2-7, the V gene TRBV10-3; 9 bases are shared with TRBD1. The CDR3 spans 14 residues. After removal of 5 bases from V and 5 bases from J, the junction contained 7 bases not matched to a gene. The germline gives CDR1 ENHRY, CDR2 SYGVKD. Here the CDR3 DNA reads TGTGCCATCAGTCCCGGACAGGGGATCAACGAGCAGTACTTC. This codes for CAISPGQGINEQYF.

This clone was seen only a few times. The chain carries TRBV19 and TRBJ1-2, with D possibly matching TRBD1 (5 bases). The CDR3 length is 12 residues. The germline CDR1 and CDR2 sequences are LNHDA and SQIVND (reference sequence). V gave up 8 bases and J gave up 8 bases, with 15 bases separating them. The CDR3 bases are TGTGCCAGTGCCCTCCAGGGATTCGGCTACACCTTC. This encodes CASALQGFGYTF.

The V call is TRBV29-1, the J call TRBJ2-5, with D hard to call. The CDR3 runs 12 residues. CDR1 and CDR2 from the germline V gene are SQVTM and ANQGSEA. The V and J ends lost 4 bases and 0 bases respectively, with 6 bases between them. CDR3 nucleotide sequence: TGCAGCGTTGGTCGGAACCAAGAGACCCAGTACTTC. It encodes CSVGRNQETQYF.

Concerning this clone itself: The sample has other DNA sequences that encode this CDR3 too. The chain has TRBV9 and TRBJ1-1; 8 bases are shared with TRBD1. Per the germline V gene, CDR1 is SGDLS and CDR2 is YYNGEE. The ends lost 0 bases at V and 4 bases at J; junction bases unmatched: 2. The CDR3 has 14 amino acids. This chain's CDR3 is CASSVVTGGTEAFF. In nucleotides, the CDR3 is TGTGCCAGCAGCGTAGTAACAGGGGGCACTGAAGCTTTCTTT. Full variable domain (outside the CDR3, taken from reference TRBV9 and TRBJ1-1): DSGVTQTPKHLITATGQRVTLRCSPRSGDLSVYWYQQSLDQGLQFLIQYYNGEERAKGNILERFSAQQFPDLHSELNLSSLELGDSALYFCASSVVTGGTEAFFGQGTRLTVV.

The chain combines TRBV7-2 with TRBJ2-7, with D maybe TRBD1 (5 bases). V dropped 4 bases and J dropped 2 bases, with 12 bases sitting between them. Germline V gene lookup returns CDR1 SGHTA and CDR2 FQGNSA. This CDR3 has 14 residues. Written as DNA, the CDR3 is TGTGCCAGCAGCTATGCGCAGGGAACCTACGAGCAGTACTTC. Translation gives CASSYAQGTYEQYF.

The CDR3 DNA sequence: TGTGCCAGCAGCTCTTTAGGGGGAAGCCTCAACACTGAAGCTTTCTTT. Its translation: CASSSLGGSLNTEAFF. The V call is TRBV5-6, the J call TRBJ1-1; a possible D gene is TRBD1 (6 bases). The germline gives CDR1 SGHDT, CDR2 YYEEEE. The CDR3 has 16 residues. Trimming took 3 bases from V and 2 from J, leaving 17 bases between them. Variable domain in full (rest from reference TRBV5-6 and TRBJ1-1): DAGVTQSPTHLIKTRGQQVTLRCSPKSGHDTVSWYQQALGQGPQFIFQYYEEEERQRGNFPDRFSGHQFPNYSSELNVNALLLGDSALYLCASSSLGGSLNTEAFFGQGTRLTVV.

The chain has TRBV9 and TRBJ2-4; possibly TRBD1 or TRBD2 for D (5 bases each). Germline-derived CDR1 and CDR2 are SGDLS and YYNGEE. V lost 2 bases and J lost 12, with 12 bases in between. CDR3 size: 12 residues. CDR3 DNA sequence: TGTGCCAGCAGCGTTTCTTTAGGGACTCAGTACTTC. It encodes CASSVSLGTQYF.

The CDR3 region is CASSIQRNEQFF. The CDR3 DNA sequence: TGTGCCAGCAGCATACAGAGGAATGAGCAGTTCTTC. The V gene is TRBV7-9, the J gene TRBJ2-1; unclear D gene. V lost 5 bases and J lost 7, with 9 bases in between. The CDR3 has 12 residues. The germline V gene has CDR1 SEHNR and CDR2 FQNEAQ (reference sequence).

This rearrangement joins TRBV15 to TRBJ2-7, with 10 positions matching TRBD1. Germline V gene sequence: CDR1 LNHNV, CDR2 YYDKDF (reference sequence). The CDR3 is made up of 15 amino acids. Losses at the gene ends were 3 bases for V and 5 bases for J; bases not matched to a gene: 7. CDR3 residues: CATSRIGQGVHEQYF. The DNA of the CDR3 is TGTGCCACCAGCAGGATAGGACAGGGGGTTCACGAGCAGTACTTC.

Written as DNA, the CDR3 is TGTGCCAGCAGCTTAGCGCGTGACAGGGGAAGTGCCCAGCATTTT. Its protein is CASSLARDRGSAQHF. V and J are TRBV7-2 and TRBJ1-5; 8 nucleotides align to TRBD1. Germline V gene sequence: CDR1 SGHTA, CDR2 FQGNSA. This CDR3 region has 15 residues. Trimming cost V 0 bases and J 11 bases; bases outside gene matches: 9.

The genes are TRBV2 and TRBJ2-1; 9 bases are a match to TRBD2. Germline CDR1 SNHLY, CDR2 FYNNEI. After removal of 6 bases from V and 0 bases from J, the junction contained 6 bases not matched to a gene. The CDR3 consists of 16 residues. The CDR3 nucleotides are TGTGCCAGCAGCCAAAGTAGCGGGAGCTCCTACAATGAGCAGTTCTTC. The encoded protein is CASSQSSGSSYNEQFF.

The V call is TRBV5-6, the J call TRBJ2-7; 7 nucleotides match TRBD1. With 4 bases clipped from V and 0 bases from J, the junction kept 7 bases outside the gene matches. The length of the CDR3 is 15 residues. Germline CDR1 SGHDT, CDR2 YYEEEE. For the CDR3, the DNA is TGTGCCAGCAGCACTCGCCGGGACAGCTCCTACGAGCAGTACTTC. This gives the protein CASSTRRDSSYEQYF.

V usage is TRBV30 and J usage is TRBJ1-4; D might be TRBD1 (5 bases). There are 16 residues in the CDR3. Germline V CDR1 and CDR2: GTSNPN, SVGIG (reference sequence). The V end was cut by 0 bases, the J end by 2 bases, with 13 bases between. The CDR3 reads CAWSVRRGATNEKLFF. In DNA form, the CDR3 reads TGTGCCTGGAGTGTACGAAGGGGCGCGACTAATGAAAAACTGTTTTTT.

The chain joins TRBV28 to TRBJ2-7, with a tentative D call TRBD2 (6 bases). The CDR3 covers 19 residues. The germline CDR1 and CDR2 sequences are MDHEN and SYDVKM. Trimming took off 3 bases at V and 7 bases at J, with 31 bases between the two ends. DNA of the CDR3: TGTGCCAGCAGTTTGGCGCAACCCCTCGACCTGCTCGAAGCGGGTGAGCAGTACTTC. This sequence encodes CASSLAQPLDLLEAGEQYF.

This clone was counted only a few times. This rearrangement joins TRBV24-1 to TRBJ2-2; perhaps TRBD1 as D (6 bases). Germline V gives CDR1 KGHDR, CDR2 SFDVKD. With 0 bases removed from V and 1 base from J, the gap between germline ends came to 17 bases. This CDR3 region has 19 residues. This CDR3 is CATSDLQMKDSQNTGELFF. In DNA form, the CDR3 reads TGTGCCACCAGTGATTTGCAAATGAAGGACAGCCAGAACACCGGGGAGCTGTTTTTT.

This sequence joins TRBV9 and TRBJ1-5; D is uncertain. Germline V gives CDR1 SGDLS, CDR2 YYNGEE. The CDR3 consists of 15 residues. The V gene lost 0 bases and the J gene lost 2 bases, with 9 bases spanning the gap. In nucleotides, the CDR3 is TGTGCCAGCAGCGTAGGCGGGATGGGCAATCAGCCCCAGCATTTT. Translated, it gives CASSVGGMGNQPQHF.

The genes are TRBV19 and TRBJ1-3; D is unresolved. Germline CDR1 and CDR2: LNHDA and SQIVND (reference sequence). The CDR3 spans 13 residues. Trimming took 11 bases from V and 2 from J, leaving 13 bases between them. CDR3 sequence: CASETWTGNTIYF. The CDR3 DNA sequence: TGTGCCTCCGAGACCTGGACTGGAAACACCATATATTTT. Variable domain in full (rest from reference TRBV19 and TRBJ1-3): DGGITQSPKYLFRKEGQNVTLSCEQNLNHDAMYWYRQDPGQGLRLIYYSQIVNDFQKGDIAEGYSVSREKKESFPLTVTSAQKNPTAFYLCASETWTGNTIYFGEGSWLTVV.

The J gene is TRBJ2-7, the V gene TRBV28; weak D call: TRBD2 (5 bases). The CDR3 is 14 residues long. Per germline, CDR1 MDHEN and CDR2 SYDVKM. Between the trimmed V and J ends, which lost 3 bases and 2 bases, there was a span of 11 bases. Here the CDR3 reads CASSFGERPYEQYF. CDR3 DNA: TGTGCCAGCAGTTTCGGCGAGCGGCCCTACGAGCAGTACTTC.

The chain couples TRBV7-2 to TRBJ2-2; 8 bases are shared with TRBD2. Looked up from germline, CDR1 is SGHTA and CDR2 is FQGNSA. The CDR3 consists of 16 residues. V was pared by 2 bases and J by 1 base, with 3 bases of the junction left unmatched. Here the CDR3 DNA reads TGTGCCAGCAGCTTATTCGCGGGGGGGAACACCGGGGAGCTGTTTTTT. Translated: CASSLFAGGNTGELFF. The whole variable domain, remainder taken from reference TRBV7-2 and TRBJ2-2, is GAGVSQSPSNKVTEKGKDVELRCDPISGHTALYWYRQSLGQGLEFLIYFQGNSAPDKSGLPSDRFSAERTGGSVSTLTIQRTQQEDSAVYLCASSLFAGGNTGELFFGEGSRLTVL.

The chain uses TRBV12-3 or TRBV12-4 and TRBJ2-1, with 7 bases lining up with TRBD1. The CDR3 is 13 amino acids. Trimming at V came to 6 bases and at J to 6 bases, leaving 5 bases not matched to a gene. In DNA form, the CDR3 reads TGTGCCAGCAGGTTGCGGACAGGCAATGAGCAGTTCTTC. Amino acid sequence: CASRLRTGNEQFF.

This rearrangement joins TRBV2 to TRBJ1-4, with 7 bases that match TRBD1. Trimming took 3 bases from V and 5 from J; bases not matched to a gene: 6. CDR1 SNHLY and CDR2 FYNNEI come from the germline V gene. This CDR3 has 15 residues. DNA for the CDR3: TGTGCCAGCAGTGAGCTCTCGACAGGGAATGAAAAACTGTTTTTT. It yields the protein CASSELSTGNEKLFF.